The source of this TCR beta chain is a study of CD8+CD57+ T cells in acquired aplastic anemia. Study summary: Sorted CD4+ and CD8+ cells gave an average of approximately 3 ug of DNA. Reads per healthy sample averaged roughly 9.9 million (CD4+) and some 11 million (CD8+).

Germline trimming cut 3 bases from V and 2 bases from J; bases unmatched to any gene: 1. This CDR3 has 15 residues. Overall study results and limits: Significant differences in CD8+ Simpson's diversity were not observed between patients and controls. Patients and controls had in common approximately 29 CD8+ CDR3 sequences.

At least ten counts were recorded for this clonotype. Its antigen is not identified. It was genomic DNA that served as the template for profiling TCR beta VDJ and CDR3. In TCRdb, the reads were re-called with MiXCR into one record per CDR3 protein. In the table there are about 170,000 distinct CDR3 sequences, around 60% of which are singletons. This TCR derives from a human donor in good health. The sequencing input was sorted CD4+, CD8+, or CD8+CD57+ T cells (not recorded which) from PBMCs. The chain has TRBV12-3 or TRBV12-4 and TRBJ1-5; 10 bases map to TRBD1. The CDR3 region is CASSFGTGGNQPQHF. CDR3 sequence (DNA): TGTGCCAGCAGTTTCGGGACAGGGGGCAATCAGCCCCAGCATTTT.